This T cell receptor beta chain was identified during a study of blood T cell repertoires in COVID-19. TCRdb's table, derived via immunoSEQ multiplex PCR, lists solely in-frame clones and lacks some. The sample contains roughly 200,000 clones, 75% to 85% of which appear only once. Trimming stripped 4 bases from V and 4 bases from J, with 17 bases between. The CDR3 spans 15 residues. Germline V gives CDR1 LNHDA, CDR2 SQIVND (reference sequence). The rearrangement joins TRBV19 to TRBJ2-7, with D tentatively TRBD1 (5 bases). This receptor was taken from a woman in her thirties with COVID-19, enrolled during active disease. Sample: peripheral blood. CDR3 protein: CASSSDAAGWYEQYF. The CDR3 coding sequence is TGTGCCAGTAGTAGCGACGCCGCAGGGTGGTACGAGCAGTACTTC.